What follows is one TCR beta chain and its context. The antigen remains undetermined. The data derive from a study of regulatory and conventional T cells in RAG deficiency. Study results and limitations: Other subsets showed roughly 9.9-fold reductions, but Treg unique TCR beta sequences fell roughly 90-fold in these patients. RAG-deficient patients showed markedly lower Shannon entropy and higher Simpson indices than control T-cell subsets.

Germline V gives CDR1 MNHEY, CDR2 SMNVEV (reference sequence). This CDR3 is 19 amino acids long. Trimming pared 2 bases from V and 0 bases from J, leaving 17 bases between. Genomic DNA came from blood conventional CD4+ T cells gated CD25-low CD127-high. Here immunoSEQ multiplex PCR was the method, and the copy in TCRdb shows in-frame clones only, minus some. The sample includes about 34,000 clones, about 76% of them seen just once. This sample was also put to use in a study of regulatory T cells. Per that study: The PCR used 52 TRBV and 13 TRBJ primers.

This chain links TRBV27 with TRBJ2-6, with D hard to call. The sequenced sample consisted of CD4+ effector T cells sorted from blood. This TCR was recovered from a human donor in good health. The CDR3 protein is CASSLTAVKVHSGANVLTF. CDR3 nucleotides: TGTGCCAGCAGTTTAACCGCTGTTAAAGTTCACTCTGGGGCCAACGTCCTGACTTTC.